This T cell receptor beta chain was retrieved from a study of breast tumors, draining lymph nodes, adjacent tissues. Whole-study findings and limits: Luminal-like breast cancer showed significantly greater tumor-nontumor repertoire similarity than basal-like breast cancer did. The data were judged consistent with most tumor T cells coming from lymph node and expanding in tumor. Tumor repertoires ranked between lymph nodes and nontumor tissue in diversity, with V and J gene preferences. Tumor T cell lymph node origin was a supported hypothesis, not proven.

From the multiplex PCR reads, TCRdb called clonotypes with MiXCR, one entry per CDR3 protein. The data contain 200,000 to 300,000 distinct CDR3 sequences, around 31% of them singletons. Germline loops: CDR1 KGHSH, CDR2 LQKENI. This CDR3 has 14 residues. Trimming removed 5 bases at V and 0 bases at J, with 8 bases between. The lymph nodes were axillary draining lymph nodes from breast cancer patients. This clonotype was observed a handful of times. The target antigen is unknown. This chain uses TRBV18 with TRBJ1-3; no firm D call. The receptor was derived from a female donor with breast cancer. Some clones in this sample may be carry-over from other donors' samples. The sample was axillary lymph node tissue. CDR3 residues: CASSVDASGNTIYF. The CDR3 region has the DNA TGTGCCAGCTCAGTCGATGCCTCTGGAAACACCATATATTTT. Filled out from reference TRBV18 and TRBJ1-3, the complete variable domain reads NAGVMQNPRHLVRRRGQEARLRCSPMKGHSHVYWYRQLPEEGLKFMVYLQKENIIDESGMPKERFSAEFPKEGPSILRIQQVVRGDSAAYFCASSVDASGNTIYFGEGSWLTVV.